The next 25 T cell receptor beta chains were all read from a single sample in a study of blood T cell repertoires in COVID-19. The assay was immunoSEQ multiplex PCR, and TCRdb's table has in-frame clones only and misses some. The table shows 190,000 or so clones, with 70% to 85% occurring only once. The sample comprised peripheral blood. The source of these receptors is a man aged 50 to 60 who had recovered from COVID-19.

The chain carries TRBV9 and TRBJ1-1; D might be TRBD1 (6 bases). V was shortened by 4 bases and J by 7 bases, with 14 bases between the two germline ends. CDR3 length: 13 amino acids. Germline V lookup: CDR1 SGDLS, CDR2 YYNGEE. The CDR3 sequence: CASSPAGTYEAFF. CDR3 in DNA: TGTGCCAGCAGCCCGGCCGGGACATATGAAGCTTTCTTT. The whole variable domain, filled in from reference TRBV9 and TRBJ1-1, reads DSGVTQTPKHLITATGQRVTLRCSPRSGDLSVYWYQQSLDQGLQFLIQYYNGEERAKGNILERFSAQQFPDLHSELNLSSLELGDSALYFCASSPAGTYEAFFGQGTRLTVV.

The V call is TRBV27, the J call TRBJ2-2; possible D gene TRBD2, 5 bases. Germline loops: CDR1 MNHEY, CDR2 SMNVEV (reference sequence). The V end lost 4 bases, the J end lost 2 bases, and 8 bases lay between the germline ends. There are 14 residues in the CDR3. The CDR3 loop is CASSYGVNTGELFF. The DNA for the CDR3 is TGTGCCAGCAGTTACGGGGTCAACACCGGGGAGCTGTTTTTT.

This chain uses TRBV29-1 with TRBJ2-3, with 8 bases matching TRBD2. Germline trimming cut 0 bases from V and 0 bases from J; bases unmatched to any gene: 5. Germline loops: CDR1 SQVTM, CDR2 ANQGSEA. The length of the CDR3 is 16 residues. The CDR3 sequence: CSVEDRAGASTDTQYF. The DNA for the CDR3 is TGCAGCGTTGAAGACCGAGCGGGAGCTAGCACAGATACGCAGTATTTT.

This sequence joins TRBV7-6 and TRBJ1-1, with 8 bases lining up with TRBD1. CDR1 is SGHVS and CDR2 is FNYEAQ in the germline V gene. The junction had 8 bases not matched to a gene; V was cut back by 6 bases and J by 11 bases. CDR3 length: 12 amino acids. CDR3 DNA: TGTGCCAGCAGTGCGACAGGGGAAACGGCTTTCTTT. Encoded protein: CASSATGETAFF.

V and J are TRBV7-9 and TRBJ2-7, with D perhaps matching TRBD2 (6 bases). The CDR3 spans 11 residues. The V gene's germline CDR1 is SEHNR and CDR2 FQNEAQ (reference sequence). V lost 3 bases to trimming and J lost 7 bases, with 7 bases between them. The CDR3 is CASSLAGEQYF. The CDR3 DNA sequence: TGTGCCAGCAGCTTGGCGGGAGAGCAGTACTTC. The whole variable domain, filled in from reference TRBV7-9 and TRBJ2-7, reads DTGVSQNPRHKITKRGQNVTFRCDPISEHNRLYWYRQTLGQGPEFLTYFQNEAQLEKSRLLSDRFSAERPKGSFSTLEIQRTEQGDSAMYLCASSLAGEQYFGPGTRLTVT.

V gene TRBV5-1 combines with J gene TRBJ2-7, with 10 bases aligning to TRBD1. Germline V gives CDR1 SGHRS, CDR2 YFSETQ. Trimming cost V 1 base and J 4 bases; bases outside gene matches: 2. The CDR3 runs to 14 residues. The CDR3 DNA is TGCGCCAGCAGCTTGTCGGGACAGGGGTACGAGCAGTACTTC. Protein product: CASSLSGQGYEQYF.

V usage is TRBV5-1 and J usage is TRBJ2-7; 8 positions match TRBD2. Germline V gene lookup returns CDR1 SGHRS and CDR2 YFSETQ. The junction had 9 bases not matched to a gene; V was cut back by 5 bases and J by 2 bases. The CDR3 covers 15 residues. The CDR3 DNA is TGCGCCAGCAGGCCAGCCCCGGGACTAGCCTACGAGCAGTACTTC. Protein sequence: CASRPAPGLAYEQYF.

The chain links TRBV7-9 to TRBJ2-5; D is unclear. CDR1 and CDR2 from the germline V gene are SEHNR and FQNEAQ (reference sequence). V gave up 0 bases and J gave up 4 bases, with 12 bases separating them. This CDR3 region has 15 residues. The CDR3: CASSLALSGVETQYF. The CDR3 region has the DNA TGTGCCAGCAGCTTAGCGCTCTCGGGTGTAGAGACCCAGTACTTC.

The chain carries TRBV18 and TRBJ1-4; D call uncertain. CDR1 is KGHSH, CDR2 LQKENI, per germline. This CDR3 is built from 15 residues. V lost 5 bases and J lost 0, with 10 bases in between. The CDR3 loop is CASSSASATNEKLFF. In DNA, the CDR3 is TGTGCCAGCTCATCCGCCAGCGCAACTAATGAAAAACTGTTTTTT.

This CDR3 is CASSFQLTGANVLTF. The CDR3 region has the DNA TGTGCCAGCAGTTTCCAACTGACAGGGGCCAACGTCCTGACTTTC. The rearrangement links TRBV6-5 to TRBJ2-6, with D unresolved. The CDR3 consists of 15 residues. Germline CDR1 and CDR2: MNHEY and SVGAGI. V was pared by 4 bases and J by 4 bases, with 11 bases between.

This chain joins TRBV5-1 and TRBJ2-7; TRBD1 matches at 7 bases. The CDR3 sequence is 15 residues long. V lost 2 bases, J lost 1 base, and 6 bases stayed unmatched. Germline V CDR1 and CDR2: SGHRS, YFSETQ. CDR3: CASSFGNRGSYEQYF. CDR3 sequence (DNA): TGCGCCAGCAGCTTCGGTAACAGGGGTTCCTACGAGCAGTACTTC. The variable domain in full, with the rest retrieved from reference TRBV5-1 and TRBJ2-7, is KAGVTQTPRYLIKTRGQQVTLSCSPISGHRSVSWYQQTPGQGLQFLFEYFSETQRNKGNFPGRFSGRQFSNSRSEMNVSTLELGDSALYLCASSFGNRGSYEQYFGPGTRLTVT.

The CDR3 coding sequence is TGCGCCAGCAGCTCGGCAACTAGCGCCGACGAGCAGTACTTC. Residues: CASSSATSADEQYF. This chain uses TRBV5-1 with TRBJ2-7, with 7 bases lining up with TRBD2. CDR3 length: 14 residues. Losses at the gene ends were 3 bases for V and 5 bases for J; bases not matched to a gene: 8. The V gene's germline CDR1 is SGHRS and CDR2 YFSETQ.

The chain combines TRBV5-8 with TRBJ2-5; TRBD1 agrees at 7 bases. The germline V gene encodes CDR1 SGHTS and CDR2 YDEGEE. The CDR3 consists of 15 residues. Trimming removed 5 bases from V and 2 bases from J; junction bases left unmatched: 9. The CDR3 nucleotides are TGTGCCAGCAGTCTCCAGGGGACAGTGCAAGAGACCCAGTACTTC. Amino acids: CASSLQGTVQETQYF. The whole variable domain, filled in from reference TRBV5-8 and TRBJ2-5, reads EAGVTQSPTHLIKTRGQQATLRCSPISGHTSVYWYQQALGLGLQFLLWYDEGEERNRGNFPPRFSGRQFPNYSSELNVNALELEDSALYLCASSLQGTVQETQYFGPGTRLLVL.

This clone was seen only a few times. CDR3 DNA: TGTGCAAGTCGCCAAACGGCGCTAGCGGGACCGGGCCCCTACAATGAGCAGTTCTTC. Translation: CASRQTALAGPGPYNEQFF. The chain links TRBV12-2 to TRBJ2-1; TRBD2 is the table's D call, not checked against the DNA. TRBV12-2 is described as a pseudogene. CDR3 length equals 19 residues.

V is TRBV6-5 and J is TRBJ1-5; no firm D call. CDR1 is MNHEY, CDR2 SVGAGI, per germline. The CDR3 loop spans 15 amino acids. With 6 bases removed from V and 5 bases from J, the gap between germline ends came to 17 bases. The CDR3 here is CASRLQPSGDQPQHF. The CDR3 nucleotides read TGTGCCAGCAGGCTACAACCCTCGGGTGATCAGCCCCAGCATTTT.

The J gene is TRBJ2-7, the V gene TRBV7-8; 7 bases match TRBD2. This CDR3 has 15 residues. Trimming at V came to 1 base and at J to 5 bases, leaving 8 bases not matched to a gene. In germline, CDR1 is SGHVS, CDR2 FQNEAQ. The CDR3 coding sequence is TGTGCCAGCAGCTTAGGTTTCCGCGGGAGAGACGAGCAGTACTTC. Residues: CASSLGFRGRDEQYF.

The chain recombines TRBV11-2 with TRBJ2-7; 9 bases map to TRBD1. The junction had 7 bases not matched to a gene; V was cut back by 0 bases and J by 4 bases. This CDR3 comprises 16 residues. From germline, CDR1 is SGHAT and CDR2 FQNNGV. CDR3 nucleotides: TGTGCCAGCAGCTTAGACCCGGGACAGGGCCCTTACGAGCAGTACTTC. It codes for CASSLDPGQGPYEQYF.

The chain is built from TRBV4-2 and TRBJ2-7; D is unclear. With 0 bases removed from V and 0 bases from J, the gap between germline ends came to 12 bases. The CDR3 has 16 amino acids. Germline values: CDR1 LGHNA, CDR2 YNFKEQ. CDR3 sequence (DNA): TGTGCCAGCAGCCAAGATCTCAGTGGTTTCTCCTACGAGCAGTACTTC. Translating gives CASSQDLSGFSYEQYF.

Concerning this clone itself: Other nucleotide sequences from this sample produce the same CDR3. This chain connects TRBV7-2 to TRBJ2-5; 10 bases align to TRBD1. CDR3 size: 14 residues. Trimming removed 5 bases from V and 5 bases from J; junction bases left unmatched: 5. Germline lookup yields CDR1 SGHTA and CDR2 FQGNSA. The CDR3 DNA reads as TGTGCCAGCAGCCTAGGGACAGGGGTTGAGACCCAGTACTTC. It codes for CASSLGTGVETQYF.

The V gene is TRBV19, the J gene TRBJ1-1, with 9 bases aligning to TRBD1. With V trimmed by 6 bases and J by 8 bases, 4 bases remained unmatched. Germline-derived CDR1 and CDR2 are LNHDA and SQIVND (reference sequence). The CDR3 length is 12 residues. CDR3: CASSHRGREAFF. CDR3 sequence (DNA): TGTGCCAGTAGCCACAGGGGGCGAGAAGCTTTCTTT.

V gene TRBV9 combines with J gene TRBJ2-7; TRBD2 matches 13 bases. The V gene's germline CDR1 is SGDLS and CDR2 YYNGEE. This CDR3 has 17 amino acids. Unmatched junction bases numbered 9, after V lost 4 bases and J lost 2 bases. This CDR3 is CASSTSSGLAGTYEQYF. CDR3 nucleotides: TGTGCCAGCAGCACGTCCTCGGGACTAGCGGGAACCTACGAGCAGTACTTC. Variable domain in full (rest from reference TRBV9 and TRBJ2-7): DSGVTQTPKHLITATGQRVTLRCSPRSGDLSVYWYQQSLDQGLQFLIQYYNGEERAKGNILERFSAQQFPDLHSELNLSSLELGDSALYFCASSTSSGLAGTYEQYFGPGTRLTVT.

The J gene is TRBJ2-3, the V gene TRBV19, with 10 bases lining up with TRBD2. Germline V lookup: CDR1 LNHDA, CDR2 SQIVND (reference sequence). The ends lost 3 bases at V and 9 bases at J; junction bases unmatched: 15. CDR3 length: 17 amino acids. The CDR3, as DNA: TGTGCCAGTAGTATCATTTCAAGCGGGAGGGCCGGTAGAACGCAGTATTTT. As protein: CASSIISSGRAGRTQYF.

The V call is TRBV24-1, the J call TRBJ2-3; 12 nucleotides align to TRBD2. In germline, CDR1 is KGHDR, CDR2 SFDVKD. The CDR3 runs to 18 residues. V was pared by 2 bases and J by 4 bases, with 9 bases of the junction left unmatched. CDR3 coding DNA: TGTGCCACCAGTGATTCACGGACTAGCGGGATCTTTGCAGATACGCAGTATTTT. This translates into CATSDSRTSGIFADTQYF.

The chain has TRBV29-1 and TRBJ2-2; 9 bases agree with TRBD1. The germline gives CDR1 SQVTM, CDR2 ANQGSEA. The CDR3 has 14 amino acids. J was trimmed by 3 bases and V by 7 bases; bases with no gene match: 6. CDR3 nucleotide sequence: TGCAGCGGGAAACAGGGGGCGTACACCGGGGAGCTGTTTTTT. It is translated as CSGKQGAYTGELFF.

The rearrangement links TRBV11-2 to TRBJ2-5; 7 bases agree with TRBD1. V lost 5 bases and J lost 4; bases outside the gene matches: 10. The CDR3 runs 15 residues. CDR1 SGHAT and CDR2 FQNNGV come from the germline V gene. The CDR3 reads CASSRQRGRGETQYF. The CDR3 DNA follows: TGTGCCAGCAGCCGTCAAAGGGGGCGCGGAGAGACCCAGTACTTC.